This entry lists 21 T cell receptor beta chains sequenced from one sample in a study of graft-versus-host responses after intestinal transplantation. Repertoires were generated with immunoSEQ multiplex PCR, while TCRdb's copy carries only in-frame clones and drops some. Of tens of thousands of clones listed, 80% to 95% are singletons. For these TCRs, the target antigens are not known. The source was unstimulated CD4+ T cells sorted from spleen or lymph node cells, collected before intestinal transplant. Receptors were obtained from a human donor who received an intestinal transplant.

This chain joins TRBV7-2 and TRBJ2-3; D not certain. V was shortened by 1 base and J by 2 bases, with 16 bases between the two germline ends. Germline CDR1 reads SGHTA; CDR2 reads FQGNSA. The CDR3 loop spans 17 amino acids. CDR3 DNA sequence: TGTGCCAGCAGCTTAGAGGCCTACACGACCCACACAGATACGCAGTATTTT. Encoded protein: CASSLEAYTTHTDTQYF.

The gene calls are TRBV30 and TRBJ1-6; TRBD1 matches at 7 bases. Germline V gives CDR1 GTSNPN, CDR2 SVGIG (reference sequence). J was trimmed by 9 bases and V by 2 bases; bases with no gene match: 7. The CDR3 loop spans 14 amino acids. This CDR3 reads CAWSTVGGVSPLHF. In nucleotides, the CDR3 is TGTGCCTGGAGTACGGTAGGGGGCGTTTCACCCCTCCACTTT.

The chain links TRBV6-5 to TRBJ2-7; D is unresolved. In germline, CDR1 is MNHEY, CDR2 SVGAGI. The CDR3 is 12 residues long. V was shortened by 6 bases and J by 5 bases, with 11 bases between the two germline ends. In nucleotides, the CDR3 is TGTGCCAGCAGCCTCAATCGCCACGAGCAGTACTTC. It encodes CASSLNRHEQYF.

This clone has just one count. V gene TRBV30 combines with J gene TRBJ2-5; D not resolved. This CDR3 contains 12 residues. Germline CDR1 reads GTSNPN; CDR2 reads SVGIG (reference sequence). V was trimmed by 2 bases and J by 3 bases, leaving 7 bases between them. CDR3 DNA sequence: TGTGCCTGGAGTTCAAGAGAAGAGACCCAGTACTTC. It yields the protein CAWSSREETQYF.

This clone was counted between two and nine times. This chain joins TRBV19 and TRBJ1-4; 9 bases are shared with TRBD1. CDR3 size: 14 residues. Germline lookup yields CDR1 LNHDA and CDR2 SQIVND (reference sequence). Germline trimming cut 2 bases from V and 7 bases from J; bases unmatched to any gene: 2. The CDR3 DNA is TGTGCCAGTAGTATAACAGGGGGCGGTGAAAAACTGTTTTTT. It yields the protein CASSITGGGEKLFF.

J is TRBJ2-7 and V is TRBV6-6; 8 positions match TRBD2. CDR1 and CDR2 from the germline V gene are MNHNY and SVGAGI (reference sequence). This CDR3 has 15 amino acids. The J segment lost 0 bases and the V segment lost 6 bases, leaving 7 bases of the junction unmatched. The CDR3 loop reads CASRNREGISYEQYF. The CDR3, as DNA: TGTGCCAGCAGGAACCGGGAGGGAATCTCCTACGAGCAGTACTTC.

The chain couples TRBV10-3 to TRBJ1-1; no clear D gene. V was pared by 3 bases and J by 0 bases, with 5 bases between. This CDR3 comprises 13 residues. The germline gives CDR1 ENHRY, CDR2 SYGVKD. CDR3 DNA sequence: TGTGCCATCAGTGACCTCATGAACACTGAAGCTTTCTTT. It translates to CAISDLMNTEAFF.

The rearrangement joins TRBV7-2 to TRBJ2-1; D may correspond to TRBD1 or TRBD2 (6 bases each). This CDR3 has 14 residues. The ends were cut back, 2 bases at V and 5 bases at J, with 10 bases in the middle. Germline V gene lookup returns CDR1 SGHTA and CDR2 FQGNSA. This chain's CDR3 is CASSLRGGHNEQFF. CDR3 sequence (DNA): TGTGCCAGCAGCTTAAGAGGGGGGCACAATGAGCAGTTCTTC.

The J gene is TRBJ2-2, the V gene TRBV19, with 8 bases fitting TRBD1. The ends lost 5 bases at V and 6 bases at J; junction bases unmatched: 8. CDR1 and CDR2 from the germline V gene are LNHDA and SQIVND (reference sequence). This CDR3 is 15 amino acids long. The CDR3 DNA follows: TGTGCCAGTAGTTTCCCGCAGGGGGCATCCGGGGAGCTGTTTTTT. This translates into CASSFPQGASGELFF. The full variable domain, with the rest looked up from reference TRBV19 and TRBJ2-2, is DGGITQSPKYLFRKEGQNVTLSCEQNLNHDAMYWYRQDPGQGLRLIYYSQIVNDFQKGDIAEGYSVSREKKESFPLTVTSAQKNPTAFYLCASSFPQGASGELFFGEGSRLTVL.

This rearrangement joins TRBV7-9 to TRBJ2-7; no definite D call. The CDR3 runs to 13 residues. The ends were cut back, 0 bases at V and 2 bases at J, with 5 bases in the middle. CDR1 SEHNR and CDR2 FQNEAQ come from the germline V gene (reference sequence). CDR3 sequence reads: CASSLAKTYEQYF. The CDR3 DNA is TGTGCCAGCAGCTTAGCCAAGACCTACGAGCAGTACTTC.

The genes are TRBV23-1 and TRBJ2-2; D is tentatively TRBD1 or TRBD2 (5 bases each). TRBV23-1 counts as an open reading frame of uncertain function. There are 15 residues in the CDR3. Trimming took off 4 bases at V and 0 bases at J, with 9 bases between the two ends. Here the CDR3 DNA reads TGCGCCAGCAGTCGGGGACCGGCGAACACCGGGGAGCTGTTTTTT. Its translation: CASSRGPANTGELFF.

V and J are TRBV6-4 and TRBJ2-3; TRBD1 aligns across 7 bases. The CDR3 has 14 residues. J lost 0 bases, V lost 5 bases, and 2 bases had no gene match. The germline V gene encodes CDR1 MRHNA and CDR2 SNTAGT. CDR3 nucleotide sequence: TGTGCCAGCAGTCCGACAGGGAGCACAGATACGCAGTATTTT. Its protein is CASSPTGSTDTQYF.

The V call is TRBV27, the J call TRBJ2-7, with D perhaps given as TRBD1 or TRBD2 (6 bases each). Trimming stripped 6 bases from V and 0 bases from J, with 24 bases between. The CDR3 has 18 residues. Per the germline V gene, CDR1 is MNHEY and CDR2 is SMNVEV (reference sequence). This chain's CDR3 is CASRLTRAQGSNSYEQYF. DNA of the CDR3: TGTGCCAGCAGACTGACTAGGGCTCAGGGGAGTAACTCCTACGAGCAGTACTTC.

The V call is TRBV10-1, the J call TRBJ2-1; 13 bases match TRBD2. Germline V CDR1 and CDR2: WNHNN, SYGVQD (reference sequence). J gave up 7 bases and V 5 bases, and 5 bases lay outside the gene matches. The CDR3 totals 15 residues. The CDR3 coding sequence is TGCGCCAGCAGTACCGGGACTAGCGGGACAAATGAGCAGTTCTTC. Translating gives CASSTGTSGTNEQFF.

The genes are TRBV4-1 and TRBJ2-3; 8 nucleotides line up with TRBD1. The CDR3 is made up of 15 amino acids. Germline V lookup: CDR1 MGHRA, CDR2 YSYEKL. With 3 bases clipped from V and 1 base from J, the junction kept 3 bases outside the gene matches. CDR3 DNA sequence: TGCGCCAGCAGCCATACAGGGGGTGGCACAGATACGCAGTATTTT. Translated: CASSHTGGGTDTQYF.

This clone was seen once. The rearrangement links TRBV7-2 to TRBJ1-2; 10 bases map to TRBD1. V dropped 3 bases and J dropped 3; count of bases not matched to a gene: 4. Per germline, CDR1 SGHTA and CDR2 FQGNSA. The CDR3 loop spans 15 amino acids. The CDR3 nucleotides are TGTGCCAGCAGCTTCCCCGGGACAGGGGACTATGGCTACACCTTC. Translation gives CASSFPGTGDYGYTF.

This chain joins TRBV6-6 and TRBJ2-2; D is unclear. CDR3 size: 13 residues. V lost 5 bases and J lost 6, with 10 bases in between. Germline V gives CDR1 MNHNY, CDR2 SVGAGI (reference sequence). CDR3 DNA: TGTGCCAGCAGTGTTCTTAGGCCCGGGGAGCTGTTTTTT. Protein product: CASSVLRPGELFF.

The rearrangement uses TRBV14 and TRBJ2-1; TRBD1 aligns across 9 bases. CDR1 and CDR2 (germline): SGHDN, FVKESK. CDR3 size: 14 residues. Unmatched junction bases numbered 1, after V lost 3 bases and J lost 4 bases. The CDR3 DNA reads TGTGCCAGCAGCCAGGGACAGGGTTACAATGAGCAGTTCTTC. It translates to CASSQGQGYNEQFF. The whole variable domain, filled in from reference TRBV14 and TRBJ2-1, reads EAGVTQFPSHSVIEKGQTVTLRCDPISGHDNLYWYRRVMGKEIKFLLHFVKESKQDESGMPNNRFLAERTGGTYSTLKVQPAELEDSGVYFCASSQGQGYNEQFFGPGTRLTVL.

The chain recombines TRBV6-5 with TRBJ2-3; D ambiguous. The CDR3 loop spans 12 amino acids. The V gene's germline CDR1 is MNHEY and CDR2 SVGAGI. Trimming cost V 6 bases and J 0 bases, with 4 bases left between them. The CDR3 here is CASRLSTDTQYF. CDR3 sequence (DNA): TGTGCCAGCAGGTTGAGCACAGATACGCAGTATTTT.

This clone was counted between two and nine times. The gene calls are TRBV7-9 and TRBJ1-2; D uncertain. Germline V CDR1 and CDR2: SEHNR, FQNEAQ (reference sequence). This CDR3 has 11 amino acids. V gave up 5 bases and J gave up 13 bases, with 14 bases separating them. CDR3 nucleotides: TGTGCCAGCAGCCCACCGGGGAGTTCCACCTTC. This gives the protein CASSPPGSSTF.

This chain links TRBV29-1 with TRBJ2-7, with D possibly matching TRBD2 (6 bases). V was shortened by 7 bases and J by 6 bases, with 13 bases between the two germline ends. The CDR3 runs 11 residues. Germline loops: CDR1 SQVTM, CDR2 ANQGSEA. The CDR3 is CSARREAEQYF. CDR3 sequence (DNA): TGCAGCGCCAGGAGGGAGGCCGAGCAGTACTTC.